The 6 T cell receptor beta chains presented below share a single source sample, sequenced in a study of T cell responses to AZD1222 COVID-19 vaccine. Clones were sequenced by immunoSEQ multiplex PCR, and TCRdb holds only the in-frame ones, with some missing. Altogether 110,000 to 150,000 clones are present, roughly 90% being singletons, with the ten largest covering 2.5% to 4%. The source material was peripheral blood, sampled on day 0 of AZD1222 vaccination. The origin of the receptors is an adult in good health.

The rearrangement joins TRBV5-1 to TRBJ2-2; TRBD1 matches 12 bases. The CDR3 extends over 20 amino acids. Germline values: CDR1 SGHRS, CDR2 YFSETQ. The trim removed 5 bases at V and 6 bases at J, leaving 20 bases unmatched. CDR3 nucleotide sequence: TGCGCCAGCAGACAGGGTTTGGGTTATCCGGGACAGGGGGCCTCCGGGGAGCTGTTTTTT. Its translation is CASRQGLGYPGQGASGELFF.

V and J are TRBV28 and TRBJ1-5, with TRBD1 as a possible D gene (5 bases). The germline V and J ends were trimmed by 2 bases and 4 bases, with 15 bases remaining between them. CDR1 is MDHEN and CDR2 is SYDVKM in the germline V gene. The CDR3 extends over 16 amino acids. The CDR3 sequence is CASSLSGGDGNQPQHF. Here the CDR3 DNA reads TGTGCCAGCAGTTTAAGCGGTGGGGACGGGAATCAGCCCCAGCATTTT.

V usage is TRBV9 and J usage is TRBJ1-2; perhaps TRBD1 as D (6 bases). This CDR3 has 16 residues. In germline, CDR1 is SGDLS, CDR2 YYNGEE. V gave up 3 bases and J gave up 7 bases, with 22 bases separating them. As DNA, the CDR3 is TGTGCCAGCAGCGGAGGTTCGGGGGCGGTTGTGCGTGGCTACACCTTC. It is translated as CASSGGSGAVVRGYTF.

The chain recombines TRBV19 with TRBJ1-4; no firm D call. This CDR3 contains 17 residues. Germline values: CDR1 LNHDA, CDR2 SQIVND (reference sequence). V was trimmed by 5 bases and J by 0 bases, leaving 16 bases between them. As DNA, the CDR3 is TGTGCCAGTAGTCTTCGGACCCCTGAAGCAACTAATGAAAAACTGTTTTTT. Residues: CASSLRTPEATNEKLFF.

V gene TRBV6-5 combines with J gene TRBJ2-2; D is unclear. The CDR3 runs to 11 residues. Germline V gives CDR1 MNHEY, CDR2 SVGAGI. Trimming removed 3 bases at V and 8 bases at J, with 4 bases between. In nucleotides, the CDR3 is TGTGCCAGCAGTTATATAGGGGAGCTGTTTTTT. It translates to CASSYIGELFF.

This clone was found once. This chain uses TRBV30 with TRBJ1-1; 8 bases fit TRBD1. Germline trimming cut 4 bases from V and 10 bases from J; bases unmatched to any gene: 11. CDR1 and CDR2 (germline): GTSNPN, SVGIG (reference sequence). The CDR3 covers 13 residues. The CDR3 DNA reads TGTGCCTGGAACGACAGGGGCCATCCCGGAGCTTTCTTT. Protein sequence: CAWNDRGHPGAFF.